This T cell receptor beta chain came from a study of molecular identifiers for immune sequencing clone quantification. TCRdb used MiXCR to reprocess the PCR reads, holding one entry per CDR3 protein. This table holds about 510,000 distinct CDR3 sequences, roughly 24% found once. A few counts support this clonotype. This CDR3 is built from 15 residues. Trimming removed 1 base from V and 4 bases from J; junction bases left unmatched: 3. The V and J genes are TRBV12-3 or TRBV12-4 and TRBJ2-3; 9 bases are shared with TRBD1. The sample was naive CD8+ T cells from blood, with Jurkat cell RNA spiked in. Specified subset: FACS-sorted CD8+CD4-CCR7+CD45RA+ naive T cells. This receptor was taken from a human donor in good health. Some libraries in this study had Jurkat cell RNA spiked in. The CDR3 reads CASSLGDRVADTQYF. The CDR3 DNA is TGTGCCAGCAGTTTAGGGGACAGGGTGGCAGATACGCAGTATTTT.